What follows is one TCR beta chain and its context. The PCR contained 60 Vbeta and 13 Jbeta primers. The table came from immunoSEQ multiplex PCR; TCRdb's copy has only in-frame clones and leaves some out. The data hold 150,000 to 250,000 clones, with about 81% observed a single time. These data originate in a study of cytomegalovirus exposure and HLA in healthy donors. Trimming removed 5 bases from V and 0 bases from J, with 11 bases in between. The CDR3 has 15 residues. Germline CDR1 SNHLY, CDR2 FYNNEI. This TCR was recovered from a woman aged 50 to 60 in good health and CMV-seropositive. The sequencing input was PBMCs. The rearrangement joins TRBV2 to TRBJ2-1; the D gene is possibly TRBD1 (6 bases). CDR3 in DNA: TGTGCCAGCAGTCGGACAGCAAGCTCCTACAATGAGCAGTTCTTC. Translating gives CASSRTASSYNEQFF.